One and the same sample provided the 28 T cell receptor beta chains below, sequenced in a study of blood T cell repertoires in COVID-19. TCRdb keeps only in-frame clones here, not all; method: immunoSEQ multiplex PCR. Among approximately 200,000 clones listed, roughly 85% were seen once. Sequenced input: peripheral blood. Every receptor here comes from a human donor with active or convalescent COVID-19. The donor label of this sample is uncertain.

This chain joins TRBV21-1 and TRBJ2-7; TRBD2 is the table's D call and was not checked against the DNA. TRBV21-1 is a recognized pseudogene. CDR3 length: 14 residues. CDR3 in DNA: TGTGCCAGCAGCAAAGATCTACTTTTGCGCGAGCAGTACTTC. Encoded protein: CASSKDLLLREQYF.

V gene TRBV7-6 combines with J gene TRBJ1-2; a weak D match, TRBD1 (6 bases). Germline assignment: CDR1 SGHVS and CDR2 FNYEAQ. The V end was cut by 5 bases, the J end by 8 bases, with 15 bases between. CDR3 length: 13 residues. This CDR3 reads CASSQQQGFGYTF. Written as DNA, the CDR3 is TGTGCCAGCAGCCAACAACAGGGATTCGGCTACACCTTC.

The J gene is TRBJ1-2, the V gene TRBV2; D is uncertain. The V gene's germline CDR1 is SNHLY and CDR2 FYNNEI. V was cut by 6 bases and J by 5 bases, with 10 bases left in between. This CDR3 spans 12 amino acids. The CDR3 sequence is CASSDFLYGYTF. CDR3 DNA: TGTGCCAGCAGCGACTTCCTTTATGGCTACACCTTC.

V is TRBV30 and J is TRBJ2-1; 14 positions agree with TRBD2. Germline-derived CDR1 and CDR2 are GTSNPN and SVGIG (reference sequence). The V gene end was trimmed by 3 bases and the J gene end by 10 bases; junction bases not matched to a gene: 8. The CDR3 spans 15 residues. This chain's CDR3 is CAWSKSGLAGEEQFF. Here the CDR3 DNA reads TGTGCCTGGAGCAAATCGGGACTAGCGGGGGAAGAGCAGTTCTTC.

CDR3 sequence reads: CASSPPLGTGELFF. DNA of the CDR3: TGTGCCAGCAGCCCCCCCCTCGGCACCGGGGAGCTGTTTTTT. V usage is TRBV28 and J usage is TRBJ2-2; D remains ambiguous. Looked up from germline, CDR1 is MDHEN and CDR2 is SYDVKM. The CDR3 is 14 residues long. Deletions cut 6 bases from V and 4 bases from J, with 12 bases between.

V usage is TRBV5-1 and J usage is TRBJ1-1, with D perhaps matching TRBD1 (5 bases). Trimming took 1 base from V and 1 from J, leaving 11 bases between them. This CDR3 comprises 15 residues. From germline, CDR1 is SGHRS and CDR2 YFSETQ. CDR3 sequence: CASSLSTGGNTEAFF. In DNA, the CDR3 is TGCGCCAGCAGCTTGTCTACCGGGGGGAACACTGAAGCTTTCTTT.

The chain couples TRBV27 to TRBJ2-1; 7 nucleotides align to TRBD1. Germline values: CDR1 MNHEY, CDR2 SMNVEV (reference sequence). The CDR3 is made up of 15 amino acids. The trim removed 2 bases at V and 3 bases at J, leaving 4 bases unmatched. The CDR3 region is CASSLGAGGYNEQFF. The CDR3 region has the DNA TGTGCCAGCAGTTTAGGGGCAGGGGGCTACAATGAGCAGTTCTTC.

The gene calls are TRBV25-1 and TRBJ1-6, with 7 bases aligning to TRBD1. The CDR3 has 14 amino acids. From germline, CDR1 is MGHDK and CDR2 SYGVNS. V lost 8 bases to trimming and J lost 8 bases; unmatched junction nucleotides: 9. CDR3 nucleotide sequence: TGTGCCAGCGCCAGACAGGGAGAGGATTCACCCCTCCACTTT. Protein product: CASARQGEDSPLHF.

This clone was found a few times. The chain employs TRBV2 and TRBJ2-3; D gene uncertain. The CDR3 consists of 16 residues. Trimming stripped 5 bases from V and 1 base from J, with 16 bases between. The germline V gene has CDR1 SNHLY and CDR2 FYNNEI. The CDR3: CASSKDRSRGTDTQYF. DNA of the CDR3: TGTGCCAGCAGTAAAGACCGTTCCCGGGGCACAGATACGCAGTATTTT.

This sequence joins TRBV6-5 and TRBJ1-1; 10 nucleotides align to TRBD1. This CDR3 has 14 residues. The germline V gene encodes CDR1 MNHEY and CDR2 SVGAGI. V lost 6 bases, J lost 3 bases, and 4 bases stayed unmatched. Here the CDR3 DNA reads TGTGCCAGCAGATCCGGGACAGGGGACACTGAAGCTTTCTTT. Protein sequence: CASRSGTGDTEAFF.

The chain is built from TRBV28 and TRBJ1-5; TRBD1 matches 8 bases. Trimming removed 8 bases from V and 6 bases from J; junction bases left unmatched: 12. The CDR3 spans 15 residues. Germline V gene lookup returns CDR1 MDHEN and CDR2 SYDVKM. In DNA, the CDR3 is TGTGCCAGCGGCTTCGCAAGGACAGGGTCTCAGCCCCAGCATTTT. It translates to CASGFARTGSQPQHF.

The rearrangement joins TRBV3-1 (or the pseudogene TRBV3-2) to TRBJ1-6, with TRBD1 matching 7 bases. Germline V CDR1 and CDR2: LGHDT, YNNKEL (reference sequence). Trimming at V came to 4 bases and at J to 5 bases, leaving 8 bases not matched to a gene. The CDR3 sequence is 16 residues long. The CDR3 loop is CASSLTGSLNNSPLHF. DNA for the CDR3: TGTGCCAGCAGCCTGACAGGGAGTCTGAATAATTCACCCCTCCACTTT.

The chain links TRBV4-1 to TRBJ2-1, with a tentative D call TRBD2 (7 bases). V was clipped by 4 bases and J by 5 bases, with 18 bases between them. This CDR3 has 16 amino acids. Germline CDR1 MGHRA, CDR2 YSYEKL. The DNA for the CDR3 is TGCGCCAGCAGCCGTGGGGGGGGCCGGTCCAACAATGAGCAGTTCTTC. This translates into CASSRGGGRSNNEQFF.

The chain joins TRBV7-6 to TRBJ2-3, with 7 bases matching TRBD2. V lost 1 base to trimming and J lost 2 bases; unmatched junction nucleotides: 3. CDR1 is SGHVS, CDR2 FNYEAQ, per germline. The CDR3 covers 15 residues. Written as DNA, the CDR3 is TGTGCCAGCAGCTTAGGGGGAGGGCACACAGATACGCAGTATTTT. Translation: CASSLGGGHTDTQYF.

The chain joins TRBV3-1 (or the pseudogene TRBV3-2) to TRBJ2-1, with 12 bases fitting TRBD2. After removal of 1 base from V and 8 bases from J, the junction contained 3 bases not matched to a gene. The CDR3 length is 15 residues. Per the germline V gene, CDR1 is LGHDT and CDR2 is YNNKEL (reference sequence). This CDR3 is CASSQGLAGVDEQFF. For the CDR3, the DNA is TGTGCCAGCAGCCAAGGACTAGCGGGAGTCGATGAGCAGTTCTTC.

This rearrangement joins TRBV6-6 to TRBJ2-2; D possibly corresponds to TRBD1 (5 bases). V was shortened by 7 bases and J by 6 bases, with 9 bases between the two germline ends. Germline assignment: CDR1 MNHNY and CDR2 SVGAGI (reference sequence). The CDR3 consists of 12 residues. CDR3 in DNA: TGTGCCAGCACCAGGGTCCCCGGGGAGCTGTTTTTT. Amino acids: CASTRVPGELFF.

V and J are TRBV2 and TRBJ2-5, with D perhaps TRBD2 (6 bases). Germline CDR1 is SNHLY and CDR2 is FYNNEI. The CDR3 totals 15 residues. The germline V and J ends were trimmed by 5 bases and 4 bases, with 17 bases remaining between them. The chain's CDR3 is CASSTGEFSGETQYF. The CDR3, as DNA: TGTGCCAGCAGTACGGGGGAGTTTTCGGGAGAGACCCAGTACTTC.

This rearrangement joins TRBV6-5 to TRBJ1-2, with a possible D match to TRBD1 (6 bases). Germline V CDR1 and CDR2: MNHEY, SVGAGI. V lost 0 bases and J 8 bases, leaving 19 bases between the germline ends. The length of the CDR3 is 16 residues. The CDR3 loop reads CASSYSNRAGERGYTF. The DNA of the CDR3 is TGTGCCAGCAGTTACTCGAATAGGGCAGGGGAAAGGGGCTACACCTTC.

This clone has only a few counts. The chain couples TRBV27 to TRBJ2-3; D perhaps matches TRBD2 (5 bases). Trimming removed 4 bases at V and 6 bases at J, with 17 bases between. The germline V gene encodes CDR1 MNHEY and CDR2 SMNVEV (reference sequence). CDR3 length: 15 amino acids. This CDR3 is CASSWSDFPADTQYF. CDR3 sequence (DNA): TGTGCCAGCAGTTGGTCGGACTTCCCGGCGGATACGCAGTATTTT.

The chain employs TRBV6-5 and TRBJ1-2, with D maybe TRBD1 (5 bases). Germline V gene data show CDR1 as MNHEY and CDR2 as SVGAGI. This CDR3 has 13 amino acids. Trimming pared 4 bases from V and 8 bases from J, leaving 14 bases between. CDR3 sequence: CASSFLTAEGYTF. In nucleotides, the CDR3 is TGTGCCAGCAGTTTTCTGACAGCCGAAGGCTACACCTTC.

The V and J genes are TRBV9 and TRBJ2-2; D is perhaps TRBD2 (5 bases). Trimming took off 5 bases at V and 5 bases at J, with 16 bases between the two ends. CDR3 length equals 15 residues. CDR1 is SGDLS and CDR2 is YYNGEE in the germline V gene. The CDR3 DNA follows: TGTGCCAGCAGAGACACCGCGGCGGGTACCGGGGAGCTGTTTTTT. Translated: CASRDTAAGTGELFF.

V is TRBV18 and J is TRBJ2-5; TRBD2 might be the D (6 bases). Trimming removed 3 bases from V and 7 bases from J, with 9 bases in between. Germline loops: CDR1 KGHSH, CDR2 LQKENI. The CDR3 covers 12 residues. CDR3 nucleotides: TGTGCCAGCTCACCGGAGGGTGGGACCCAGTACTTC. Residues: CASSPEGGTQYF.

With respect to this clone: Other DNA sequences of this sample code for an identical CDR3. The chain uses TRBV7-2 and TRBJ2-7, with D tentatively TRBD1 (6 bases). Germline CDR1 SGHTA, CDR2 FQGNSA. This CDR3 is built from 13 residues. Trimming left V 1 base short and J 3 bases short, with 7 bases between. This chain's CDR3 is CASSLGRGYEQYF. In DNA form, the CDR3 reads TGTGCCAGCAGCTTAGGCAGGGGCTACGAGCAGTACTTC.

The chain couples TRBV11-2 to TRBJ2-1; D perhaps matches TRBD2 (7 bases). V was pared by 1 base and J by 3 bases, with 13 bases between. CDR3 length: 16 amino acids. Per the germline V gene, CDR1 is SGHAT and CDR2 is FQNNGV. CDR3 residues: CASSLGAGASYNEQFF. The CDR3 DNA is TGTGCCAGCAGCTTAGGGGCGGGGGCCAGCTACAATGAGCAGTTCTTC.

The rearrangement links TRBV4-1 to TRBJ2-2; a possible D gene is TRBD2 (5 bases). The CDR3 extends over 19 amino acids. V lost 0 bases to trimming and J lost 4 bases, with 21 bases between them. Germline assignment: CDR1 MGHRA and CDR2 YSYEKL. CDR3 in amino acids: CASSQEWSGSASLTGELFF. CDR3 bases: TGCGCCAGCAGCCAAGAATGGTCCGGGTCGGCTAGCCTCACCGGGGAGCTGTTTTTT.

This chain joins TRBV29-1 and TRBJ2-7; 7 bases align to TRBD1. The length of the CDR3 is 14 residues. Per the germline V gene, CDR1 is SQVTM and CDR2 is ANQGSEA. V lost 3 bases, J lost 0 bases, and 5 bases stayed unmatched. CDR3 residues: CSVDRTGDSYEQYF. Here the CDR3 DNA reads TGCAGCGTTGACCGGACAGGCGACTCCTACGAGCAGTACTTC.

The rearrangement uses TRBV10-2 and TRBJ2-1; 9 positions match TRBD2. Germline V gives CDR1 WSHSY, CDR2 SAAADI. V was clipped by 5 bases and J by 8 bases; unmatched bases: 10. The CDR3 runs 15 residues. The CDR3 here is CASSPLAAGGDEQFF. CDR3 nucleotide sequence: TGCGCCAGCAGTCCCTTGGCAGCGGGAGGTGATGAGCAGTTCTTC.

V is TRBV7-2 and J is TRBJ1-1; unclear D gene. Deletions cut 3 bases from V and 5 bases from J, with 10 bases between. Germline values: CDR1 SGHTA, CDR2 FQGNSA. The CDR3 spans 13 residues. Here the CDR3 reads CASSLSSGTEAFF. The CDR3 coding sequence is TGTGCCAGCAGCTTGTCGAGCGGGACTGAAGCTTTCTTT.